This T cell receptor (beta chain) was found in a study of T cell responses to AZD1222 COVID-19 vaccine. Germline CDR1 is SGHTA and CDR2 is FQGNSA. V was clipped by 2 bases and J by 2 bases; unmatched bases: 4. This CDR3 comprises 16 residues. Libraries were prepared by immunoSEQ multiplex PCR; TCRdb keeps only in-frame clonotypes and omits some of them. Found here are around 150,000 clones, approximately 92% of them singletons; the top ten hold 2.3%. The sample consisted of peripheral blood, taken on day 0 of AZD1222 vaccination. This chain uses TRBV7-2 with TRBJ2-5; 11 nucleotides line up with TRBD2. The clonotype was recovered from an adult in good health. As DNA, the CDR3 is TGTGCCAGCAGCTTAATGGTAGCGGGGGGGCAAGAGACCCAGTACTTC. Protein: CASSLMVAGGQETQYF. Combining the CDR3 with reference TRBV7-2 and TRBJ2-5 gives the whole variable domain GAGVSQSPSNKVTEKGKDVELRCDPISGHTALYWYRQSLGQGLEFLIYFQGNSAPDKSGLPSDRFSAERTGGSVSTLTIQRTQQEDSAVYLCASSLMVAGGQETQYFGPGTRLLVL.